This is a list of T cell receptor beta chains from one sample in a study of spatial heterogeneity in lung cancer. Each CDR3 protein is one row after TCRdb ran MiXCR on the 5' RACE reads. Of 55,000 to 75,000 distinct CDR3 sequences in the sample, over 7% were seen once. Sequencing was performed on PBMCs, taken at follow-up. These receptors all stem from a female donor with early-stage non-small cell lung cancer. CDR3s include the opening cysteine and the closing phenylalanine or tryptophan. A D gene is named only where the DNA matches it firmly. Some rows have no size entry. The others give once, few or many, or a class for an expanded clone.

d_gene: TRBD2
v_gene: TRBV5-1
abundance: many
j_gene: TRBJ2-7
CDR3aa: CASSETSGEQYF
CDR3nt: TGCGCCAGCAGCGAGACTAGCGGTGAGCAGTACTTC

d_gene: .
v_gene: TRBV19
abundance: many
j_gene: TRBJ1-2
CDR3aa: CASSPRTTSHGYTF
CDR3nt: TGTGCCAGTAGTCCCCGGACAACCAGCCATGGCTACACCTTC

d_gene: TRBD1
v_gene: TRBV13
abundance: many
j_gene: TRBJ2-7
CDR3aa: CASSSRQGAYEQYF
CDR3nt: TGTGCCAGCAGCTCGAGGCAGGGGGCTTACGAGCAGTACTTC

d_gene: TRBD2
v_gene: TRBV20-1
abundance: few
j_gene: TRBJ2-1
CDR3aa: CSAVGLAASYNEQFF
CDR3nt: TGCAGTGCTGTGGGACTAGCGGCCTCCTACAATGAGCAGTTCTTC

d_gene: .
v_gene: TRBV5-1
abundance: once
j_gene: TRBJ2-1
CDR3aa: CASSLRSSYNEQFF
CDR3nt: TGCGCCAGCAGCTTGCGCAGCTCCTACAATGAGCAGTTCTTC

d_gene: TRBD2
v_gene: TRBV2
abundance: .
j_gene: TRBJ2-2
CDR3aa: CARGTSGYTGELFF
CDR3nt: TGTGCCAGAGGGACTAGCGGTTACACCGGGGAGCTGTTTTTT

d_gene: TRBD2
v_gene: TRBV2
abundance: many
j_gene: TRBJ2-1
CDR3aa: CASSSGTSGFNEQFF
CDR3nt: TGTGCCAGCAGTTCCGGGACTAGCGGGTTCAATGAGCAGTTCTTC

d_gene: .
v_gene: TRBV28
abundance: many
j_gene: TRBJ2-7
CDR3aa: CASSPRDNYEQYF
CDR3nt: TGTGCCAGCAGTCCCCGGGACAACTACGAGCAGTACTTC

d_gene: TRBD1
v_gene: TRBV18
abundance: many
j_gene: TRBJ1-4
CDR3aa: CASSPPVGTGGVEKLFF
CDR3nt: TGTGCCAGCTCACCACCTGTCGGGACAGGGGGCGTTGAAAAACTGTTTTTT

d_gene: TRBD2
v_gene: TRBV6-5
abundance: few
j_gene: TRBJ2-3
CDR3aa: CATTGTSGNRQYF
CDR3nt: TGTGCCACCACCGGGACTAGCGGGAACAGGCAGTATTTT

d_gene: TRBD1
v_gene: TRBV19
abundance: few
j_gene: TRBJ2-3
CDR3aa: CASSTAGTDSDTQYF
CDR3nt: TGTGCCAGTAGTACCGCCGGGACAGACTCAGATACGCAGTATTTT

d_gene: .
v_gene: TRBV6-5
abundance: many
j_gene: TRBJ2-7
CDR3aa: CASSRSPYEQYF
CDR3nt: TGTGCCAGCAGCCGCAGTCCCTACGAGCAGTACTTC

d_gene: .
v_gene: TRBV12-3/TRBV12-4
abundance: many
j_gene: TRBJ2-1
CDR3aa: CASSPTGLVNEQFF
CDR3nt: TGTGCCAGCAGCCCGACGGGCCTCGTCAATGAGCAGTTCTTC

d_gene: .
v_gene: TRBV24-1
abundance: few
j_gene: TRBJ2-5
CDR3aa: CATSDGDGETQYF
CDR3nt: TGTGCCACCAGTGATGGCGACGGAGAGACCCAGTACTTC

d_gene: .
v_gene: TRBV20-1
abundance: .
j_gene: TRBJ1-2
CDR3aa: CSAARDAYGYTF
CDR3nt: TGCAGTGCTGCTCGGGACGCCTATGGCTACACCTTC

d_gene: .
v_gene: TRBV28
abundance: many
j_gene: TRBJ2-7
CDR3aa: CASSKGVSDEQYF
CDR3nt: TGTGCCAGCAGCAAAGGGGTTAGTGACGAGCAGTACTTC

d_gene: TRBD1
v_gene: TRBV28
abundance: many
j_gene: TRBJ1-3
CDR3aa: CASRSTGWFGNTIYF
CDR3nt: TGTGCCAGCAGATCGACAGGGTGGTTTGGAAACACCATATATTTT

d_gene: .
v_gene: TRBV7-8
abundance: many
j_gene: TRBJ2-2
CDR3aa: CASSLVDAGELFF
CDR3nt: TGTGCCAGCAGCTTAGTGGATGCCGGGGAGCTGTTTTTT

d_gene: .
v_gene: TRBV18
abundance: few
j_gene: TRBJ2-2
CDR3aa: CASSKLEALGELFF
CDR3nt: TGTGCCAGCTCAAAACTAGAAGCGCTCGGGGAGCTGTTTTTT

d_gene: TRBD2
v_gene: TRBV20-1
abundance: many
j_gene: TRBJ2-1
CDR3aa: CSARDAGLAGWDEQFF
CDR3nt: TGCAGTGCTAGAGATGCGGGACTAGCGGGTTGGGATGAGCAGTTCTTC

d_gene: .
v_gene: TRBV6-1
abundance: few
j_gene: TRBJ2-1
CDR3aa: CASGGHLDYNEQFF
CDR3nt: TGTGCCAGCGGGGGGCATCTTGACTACAATGAGCAGTTCTTC

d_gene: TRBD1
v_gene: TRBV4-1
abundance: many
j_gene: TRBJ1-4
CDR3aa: CASSQPKKSRGERANEKLFF
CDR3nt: TGCGCCAGCAGCCAGCCTAAGAAAAGCAGGGGGGAGAGGGCTAATGAAAAACTGTTTTTT

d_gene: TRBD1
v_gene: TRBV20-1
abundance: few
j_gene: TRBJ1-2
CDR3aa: CSARDPYTGAGGGYGYTF
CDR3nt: TGCAGTGCTAGAGATCCCTACACCGGGGCAGGGGGAGGCTATGGCTACACCTTC

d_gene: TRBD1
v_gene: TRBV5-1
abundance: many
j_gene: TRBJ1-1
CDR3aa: CASSPQQGMNTEAFF
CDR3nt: TGCGCCAGCAGCCCACAACAGGGGATGAACACTGAAGCTTTCTTT

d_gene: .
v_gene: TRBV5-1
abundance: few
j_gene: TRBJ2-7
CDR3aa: CASSPVMGEAGEQYF
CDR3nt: TGCGCCAGCAGCCCCGTCATGGGGGAGGCGGGGGAGCAGTACTTC

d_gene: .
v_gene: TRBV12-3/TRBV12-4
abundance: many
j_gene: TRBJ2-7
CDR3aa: CASSTSGGEQYF
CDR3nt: TGTGCCAGCAGTACTAGTGGGGGCGAGCAGTACTTC

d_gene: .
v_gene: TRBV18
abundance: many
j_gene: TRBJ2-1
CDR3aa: CASSPGGENEQFF
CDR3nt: TGTGCCAGCTCACCAGGCGGCGAAAATGAGCAGTTCTTC

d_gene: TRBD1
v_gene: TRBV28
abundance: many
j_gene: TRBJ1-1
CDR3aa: CASSRGDSPSVTEAFF
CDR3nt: TGTGCCAGCAGTCGAGGGGACAGCCCTTCGGTCACTGAAGCTTTCTTT